The next 8 T cell receptor beta chains were all read from a single sample in a study of human T cells and chemical hapten exposure. Noted time point: healthy volunteer bleed at 2 weeks. Before extraction, the whole blood was not fractionated, and total RNA was taken from it. TCRdb fed the RACE reads into MiXCR, producing one record per CDR3 protein. The data hold 75,000 to 100,000 distinct CDR3 sequences, with approximately 10% observed a single time. The source material was whole blood. Source of these receptors: a female donor in good health. Some clones in this sample may be carry-over from other donors' samples.

The rearrangement joins TRBV20-1 to TRBJ2-7, with D possibly TRBD2 on 6 matching bases. Germline CDR1 DFQATT, CDR2 SNEGSKA (reference sequence). Trimming removed 4 bases at V and 0 bases at J, with 13 bases between. The CDR3 spans 14 residues. In nucleotides, the CDR3 is TGCAGTGCTACGCCGGGAGACCTCTCCTACGAGCAGTACTTC. Its translation: CSATPGDLSYEQYF.

In its sample, this clonotype was seen many times. The CDR3 sequence: CASSQAATSNQPQHF. In DNA, the CDR3 is TGTGCCAGCAGCCAAGCGGCGACAAGCAATCAGCCCCAGCATTTT. V gene TRBV3-1 combines with J gene TRBJ1-5, with D unclear. There are 15 residues in the CDR3. V dropped 1 base and J dropped 1 base, with 8 bases sitting between them. The V gene's germline CDR1 is LGHDT and CDR2 YNNKEL (reference sequence).

CDR3 region: CASSYRDGQPQHF. In nucleotides, the CDR3 is TGTGCCAGCAGCTACAGGGACGGGCAGCCCCAGCATTTT. The chain links TRBV3-1 to TRBJ1-5, with TRBD1 as a possible D gene (6 bases). In germline, CDR1 is LGHDT, CDR2 YNNKEL (reference sequence). CDR3 length equals 13 residues. Between the trimmed V and J ends, which lost 5 bases and 7 bases, there was a span of 12 bases.

This chain joins TRBV20-1 and TRBJ2-7; 12 positions match TRBD2. This CDR3 is 15 amino acids long. V gave up 0 bases and J gave up 0 bases; unmatched junction bases: 0. Germline CDR1 and CDR2: DFQATT and SNEGSKA (reference sequence). The CDR3 here is CSARETSGSSYEQYF. CDR3 DNA sequence: TGCAGTGCTAGAGAGACTAGCGGGAGCTCCTACGAGCAGTACTTC.

This clonotype has only a few counts. The gene calls are TRBV20-1 and TRBJ2-7; the match to TRBD1 covers 8 bases. Germline V gene lookup returns CDR1 DFQATT and CDR2 SNEGSKA (reference sequence). The V gene end was trimmed by 4 bases and the J gene end by 2 bases; junction bases not matched to a gene: 4. This CDR3 is 13 amino acids long. The CDR3 nucleotides read TGCAGTGCTATACGGGACAGGACCTACGAGCAGTACTTC. It translates to CSAIRDRTYEQYF.

This clonotype was detected many times. The V call is TRBV7-8, the J call TRBJ1-1; no clear D. The CDR3 is 13 residues long. V lost 7 bases and J lost 2, with 11 bases in between. Germline loops: CDR1 SGHVS, CDR2 FQNEAQ. The CDR3 loop is CASNPDGNTEAFF. The CDR3 coding sequence is TGTGCCAGCAACCCGGACGGAAACACTGAAGCTTTCTTT.

This clonotype was seen many times. V gene TRBV20-1 combines with J gene TRBJ1-2; weak D call: TRBD1 (5 bases). This CDR3 is 11 amino acids long. The V and J ends lost 3 bases and 8 bases respectively, with 10 bases between them. Germline loops: CDR1 DFQATT, CDR2 SNEGSKA (reference sequence). CDR3 residues: CSASTGGGYTF. For the CDR3, the DNA is TGCAGTGCTAGTACGGGGGGAGGCTACACCTTC.

This clonotype has a count of ten or more. This chain uses TRBV2 with TRBJ2-3; weak D call: TRBD2 (6 bases). Trimming shortened V by 7 bases and J by 3 bases, and 11 bases separated the two germline ends. The CDR3 contains 13 residues. The germline V gene has CDR1 SNHLY and CDR2 FYNNEI. The CDR3 DNA reads TGTGCCAGCAAGGGACTTGGGACAGATACGCAGTATTTT. Translated, it gives CASKGLGTDTQYF.